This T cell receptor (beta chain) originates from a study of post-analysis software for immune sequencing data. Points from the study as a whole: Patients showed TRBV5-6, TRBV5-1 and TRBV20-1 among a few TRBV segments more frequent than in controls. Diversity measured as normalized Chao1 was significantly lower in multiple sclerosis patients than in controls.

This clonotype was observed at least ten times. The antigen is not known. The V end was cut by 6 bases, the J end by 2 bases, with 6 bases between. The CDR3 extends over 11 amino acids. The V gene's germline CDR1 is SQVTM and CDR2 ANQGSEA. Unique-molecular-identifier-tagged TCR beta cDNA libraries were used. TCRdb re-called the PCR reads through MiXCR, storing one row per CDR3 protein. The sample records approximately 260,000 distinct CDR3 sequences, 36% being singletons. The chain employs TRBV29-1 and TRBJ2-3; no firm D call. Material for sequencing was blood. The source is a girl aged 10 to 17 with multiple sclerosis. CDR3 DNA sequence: TGCAGCGTCCAACTCACAGATACGCAGTATTTT. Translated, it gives CSVQLTDTQYF.